Following are 32 T cell receptor beta chains from one sample sequenced in a study of control samples from healthy donors and cancer patients (TCRdb year 2020). Library prep was done by the immunoSEQ multiplex PCR assay. TCRdb mirrors the immuneACCESS table, restricted to in-frame sequences. Some clones are absent from its copies; in checked studies, under half trace to an unresolved V gene, and the reason for the others is unknown. Recorded for this sample are roughly 59,000 clones; roughly 90% of them occurred a single time. The ten largest clonotypes hold roughly 1.6% of the sample. The sample comprised PBMCs. The receptors were gathered from a man aged 35-49 years with colorectal cancer.

This chain uses TRBV6-5 with TRBJ2-4; D remains ambiguous. Looked up from germline, CDR1 is MNHEY and CDR2 is SVGAGI. Between the trimmed V and J ends, which lost 2 bases and 4 bases, there was a span of 9 bases. The CDR3 is 14 residues long. CDR3 protein: CASSYVGRKNIQYF. The CDR3 bases are TGTGCCAGCAGTTACGTGGGTAGGAAAAACATTCAGTACTTC.

The V and J genes are TRBV11-2 and TRBJ1-6, with 11 nucleotides matching TRBD1. The CDR3 totals 15 residues. The germline gives CDR1 SGHAT, CDR2 FQNNGV. The junction had 3 bases not matched to a gene; V was cut back by 7 bases and J by 4 bases. The CDR3 nucleotides are TGTGCCAGCATGCGGGACAGGGGGTATAATTCACCCCTCCACTTT. This codes for CASMRDRGYNSPLHF.

This clone came up once. The CDR3 nucleotides read TGCAGCGTTGCACAGGGGCTGTTAGGCACTGAAGCTTTCTTT. It specifies CSVAQGLLGTEAFF. This chain links TRBV29-1 with TRBJ1-1; the match to TRBD1 covers 7 bases. In germline, CDR1 is SQVTM, CDR2 ANQGSEA. The CDR3 has 14 amino acids. The J segment lost 4 bases and the V segment lost 4 bases, leaving 9 bases of the junction unmatched.

The chain is built from TRBV6-5 and TRBJ2-5; D gene unclear. Germline assignment: CDR1 MNHEY and CDR2 SVGAGI. V was pared by 6 bases and J by 4 bases, with 12 bases between. The CDR3 contains 13 residues. The CDR3 loop is CASRDSPPETQYF. In DNA, the CDR3 is TGTGCCAGCAGGGATAGCCCCCCAGAGACCCAGTACTTC.

This chain uses TRBV19 with TRBJ1-1, with 8 bases aligning to TRBD1. This CDR3 has 13 residues. The germline V gene encodes CDR1 LNHDA and CDR2 SQIVND (reference sequence). J lost 1 base, V lost 6 bases, and 1 base had no gene match. The CDR3 nucleotides are TGTGCCAGTAGCGGACAGGGGAACACTGAAGCTTTCTTT. It translates to CASSGQGNTEAFF.

The J gene is TRBJ1-1, the V gene TRBV30, with D unresolved. Germline V lookup: CDR1 GTSNPN, CDR2 SVGIG (reference sequence). The germline V and J ends were trimmed by 3 bases and 7 bases, with 12 bases remaining between them. CDR3 size: 12 residues. The CDR3 loop is CAWRGNTDEAFF. The DNA of the CDR3 is TGTGCCTGGAGAGGGAACACGGATGAAGCTTTCTTT. Full variable domain (remainder filled in from reference TRBV30 and TRBJ1-1): SQTIHQWPATLVQPVGSPLSLECTVEGTSNPNLYWYRQAAGRGLQLLFYSVGIGQISSEVPQNLSASRPQDRQFILSSKKLLLSDSGFYLCAWRGNTDEAFFGQGTRLTVV.

This clone was seen a handful of times. The chain is built from TRBV2 and TRBJ1-6; TRBD1 agrees at 8 bases. The CDR3 length is 14 residues. Trimming took 6 bases from V and 7 from J; bases not matched to a gene: 5. In germline, CDR1 is SNHLY, CDR2 FYNNEI. The CDR3 protein is CASRWTGLNSPLHF. CDR3 nucleotides: TGTGCCAGCAGATGGACAGGGCTCAATTCACCCCTCCACTTT. The full variable domain, its missing parts supplied by reference TRBV2 and TRBJ1-6, is EPEVTQTPSHQVTQMGQEVILRCVPISNHLYFYWYRQILGQKVEFLVSFYNNEISEKSEIFDDQFSVERPDGSNFTLKIRSTKLEDSAMYFCASRWTGLNSPLHFGNGTRLTVT.

This chain uses TRBV20-1 with TRBJ1-1, with 7 bases matching TRBD1. Germline V CDR1 and CDR2: DFQATT, SNEGSKA (reference sequence). This CDR3 has 17 residues. The J segment lost 4 bases and the V segment lost 3 bases, leaving 17 bases of the junction unmatched. CDR3 sequence reads: CSASNQILRTGSTEAFF. CDR3 bases: TGCAGTGCTAGTAACCAGATTCTGCGGACAGGTAGCACTGAAGCTTTCTTT.

This clone was recorded a few times. This chain links TRBV7-9 with TRBJ1-5, with 8 bases that match TRBD1. CDR3 length: 15 residues. After removal of 4 bases from V and 1 base from J, the junction contained 3 bases not matched to a gene. From germline, CDR1 is SEHNR and CDR2 FQNEAQ (reference sequence). CDR3 loop: CASSSDRGSNQPQHF. CDR3 nucleotides: TGTGCCAGCAGCTCCGACAGGGGCAGCAATCAGCCCCAGCATTTT. Using reference TRBV7-9 and TRBJ1-5 for the parts outside the CDR3, the full variable domain is DTGVSQNPRHKITKRGQNVTFRCDPISEHNRLYWYRQTLGQGPEFLTYFQNEAQLEKSRLLSDRFSAERPKGSFSTLEIQRTEQGDSAMYLCASSSDRGSNQPQHFGDGTRLSIL.

This sequence joins TRBV6-4 and TRBJ2-2; D unclear. This CDR3 has 14 residues. Trimming removed 4 bases from V and 2 bases from J, with 8 bases in between. Looked up from germline, CDR1 is MRHNA and CDR2 is SNTAGT. The CDR3 nucleotides read TGTGCCAGCAGTGGTGAGAGCAACACCGGGGAGCTGTTTTTT. Protein sequence: CASSGESNTGELFF.

The chain combines TRBV12-3 or TRBV12-4 with TRBJ1-2; D may be TRBD1 (5 bases). The CDR3 contains 13 residues. V was shortened by 5 bases and J by 5 bases, with 12 bases between the two germline ends. The CDR3 region is CASSPLGGYGYTF. The CDR3 bases are TGTGCCAGCAGTCCCCTGGGGGGATATGGCTACACCTTC.

The rearrangement uses TRBV3-1 (or the pseudogene TRBV3-2) and TRBJ1-2, with no clear D. V shed 5 bases and J shed 7 bases, with 20 bases lying between them. Germline CDR1 and CDR2: LGHDT and YNNKEL (reference sequence). The CDR3 runs to 15 residues. Here the CDR3 reads CASSASWWGTSGYTF. The CDR3 bases are TGTGCCAGCAGCGCTTCTTGGTGGGGAACGAGTGGCTACACCTTC.

The rearrangement links TRBV6-5 to TRBJ1-2; 9 nucleotides match TRBD1. The CDR3 length is 15 residues. The V gene's germline CDR1 is MNHEY and CDR2 SVGAGI. V shed 8 bases and J 4 bases; nucleotides not matched to a gene: 11. The CDR3 protein is CASPKTGTGLYGYTF. In nucleotides, the CDR3 is TGTGCCAGCCCAAAAACCGGGACAGGGCTCTATGGCTACACCTTC.

In this sample, this clone turned up a few times. This rearrangement joins TRBV4-2 to TRBJ1-5; 7 bases align to TRBD1. J was trimmed by 2 bases and V by 0 bases; bases with no gene match: 7. The CDR3 contains 17 residues. Germline lookup yields CDR1 LGHNA and CDR2 YNFKEQ. CDR3 DNA sequence: TGTGCCAGCAGCCAAGATCTAGGGGGCGCCGGCAATCAGCCCCAGCATTTT. Protein product: CASSQDLGGAGNQPQHF.

The V and J genes are TRBV18 and TRBJ1-5, with 7 bases matching TRBD1. J gave up 1 base and V 3 bases, and 6 bases lay outside the gene matches. The CDR3 is 16 amino acids. Looked up from germline, CDR1 is KGHSH and CDR2 is LQKENI. CDR3 DNA sequence: TGTGCCAGCTCACCGATGGGACAGACAAGCAATCAGCCCCAGCATTTT. Its protein is CASSPMGQTSNQPQHF.

This chain connects TRBV19 to TRBJ2-1; no firm D call. CDR1 and CDR2 (germline): LNHDA, SQIVND (reference sequence). The CDR3 extends over 13 amino acids. The V and J ends lost 5 bases and 6 bases respectively, with 11 bases between them. The CDR3 nucleotides are TGTGCCAGTAGTGCATACCCCGGCAATGAGCAGTTCTTC. Its translation: CASSAYPGNEQFF.

V is TRBV23-1 and J is TRBJ2-7; no definite D call. TRBV23-1 is designated an ORF whose function remains uncertain. CDR3 size: 13 residues. Trimming pared 7 bases from V and 2 bases from J, leaving 12 bases between. The CDR3 DNA follows: TGCGCCAGCACCACCGGGCAGGCCTACGAGCAGTACTTC. This encodes CASTTGQAYEQYF.

The chain carries TRBV5-1 and TRBJ2-2; D is ambiguous. The CDR3 totals 14 residues. Germline V lookup: CDR1 SGHRS, CDR2 YFSETQ. The CDR3 is CATRANANTGELFF. The CDR3 coding sequence is TGCGCGACCCGGGCCAACGCTAACACCGGGGAGCTGTTTTTT. Full variable domain (remainder filled in from reference TRBV5-1 and TRBJ2-2): KAGVTQTPRYLIKTRGQQVTLSCSPISGHRSVSWYQQTPGQGLQFLFEYFSETQRNKGNFPGRFSGRQFSNSRSEMNVSTLELGDSALYLCATRANANTGELFFGEGSRLTVL.

The V and J genes are TRBV18 and TRBJ1-4; the D gene is possibly TRBD1 (6 bases). This CDR3 is 13 amino acids long. V lost 3 bases to trimming and J lost 10 bases, with 12 bases between them. Germline CDR1 KGHSH, CDR2 LQKENI. The CDR3 nucleotides are TGTGCCAGCTCACCCGGACAGTGGGTAAAACTGTTTTTT. Its protein product is CASSPGQWVKLFF. The entire variable domain, with the rest obtained from reference TRBV18 and TRBJ1-4, is as follows: NAGVMQNPRHLVRRRGQEARLRCSPMKGHSHVYWYRQLPEEGLKFMVYLQKENIIDESGMPKERFSAEFPKEGPSILRIQQVVRGDSAAYFCASSPGQWVKLFFGSGTQLSVL.

This clone was seen just once. The chain joins TRBV18 to TRBJ2-7; TRBD1 might be the D (6 bases). V was cut by 5 bases and J by 3 bases, with 8 bases left in between. Germline V gene lookup returns CDR1 KGHSH and CDR2 LQKENI. CDR3 length equals 12 residues. The DNA for the CDR3 is TGTGCCAGCTCAACAGGGATCTACGAGCAGTACTTC. Translating it yields CASSTGIYEQYF.

This clone came up once. V and J are TRBV9 and TRBJ2-3, with D possibly being TRBD2 (6 bases). Trimming stripped 1 base from V and 2 bases from J, with 14 bases between. CDR1 is SGDLS and CDR2 is YYNGEE in the germline V gene. There are 16 residues in the CDR3. In DNA, the CDR3 is TGTGCCAGCAGCGTAATGGCGGGGCAACCCACAGATACGCAGTATTTT. Translated: CASSVMAGQPTDTQYF.

The rearrangement uses TRBV6-5 and TRBJ2-2; maybe TRBD2 (6 bases). V was pared by 8 bases and J by 0 bases, with 13 bases between. The length of the CDR3 is 15 residues. CDR1 is MNHEY and CDR2 is SVGAGI in the germline V gene. CDR3 sequence reads: CASLRPGANTGELFF. The CDR3 DNA follows: TGTGCCAGCCTTCGGCCGGGGGCGAACACCGGGGAGCTGTTTTTT.

The V gene is TRBV9, the J gene TRBJ1-2; perhaps TRBD1 as D (5 bases). From germline, CDR1 is SGDLS and CDR2 YYNGEE. The CDR3 extends over 13 amino acids. V lost 5 bases, J lost 0 bases, and 8 bases lay in between. The CDR3 sequence is CASSRDANYGYTF. The CDR3 nucleotides are TGTGCCAGCAGTAGGGACGCTAACTATGGCTACACCTTC.

The chain carries TRBV28 and TRBJ1-5; a possible D gene is TRBD1 (5 bases). The CDR3 extends over 14 amino acids. Per germline, CDR1 MDHEN and CDR2 SYDVKM. V was cut by 4 bases and J by 6 bases, with 13 bases left in between. CDR3 in DNA: TGTGCCAGCAGTTCGGCGGGGGTAGGTCAGCCCCAGCATTTT. Its translation: CASSSAGVGQPQHF.

This sequence joins TRBV5-1 and TRBJ1-2; D may be TRBD1 (5 bases). V shed 4 bases and J shed 9 bases, with 28 bases lying between them. The germline V gene has CDR1 SGHRS and CDR2 YFSETQ. The CDR3 has 17 residues. CDR3 DNA sequence: TGCGCCAGCAGCCTTACGACCGGGACGCAGCCTCTGTACCGCTACACCTTC. Amino acid sequence: CASSLTTGTQPLYRYTF.

A single count supports this clone. In nucleotides, the CDR3 is TGCGCCAGCAGCTTGGACGTGACAGGGACTGAAGCTTTCTTT. It yields the protein CASSLDVTGTEAFF. This rearrangement joins TRBV5-1 to TRBJ1-1; 7 bases are a match to TRBD1. V trimming: 0 bases; J trimming: 5 bases; junction bases outside the gene matches: 4. This CDR3 is built from 14 residues. Per the germline V gene, CDR1 is SGHRS and CDR2 is YFSETQ.

This clone was observed once. J is TRBJ2-3 and V is TRBV19; TRBD1 aligns across 7 bases. The CDR3 is 17 amino acids. Germline CDR1 LNHDA, CDR2 SQIVND (reference sequence). The V gene end was trimmed by 2 bases and the J gene end by 0 bases; junction bases not matched to a gene: 8. The DNA for the CDR3 is TGTGCCAGTAGTATACAGGGGACAGCGAGGAGCACAGATACGCAGTATTTT. Translated, it gives CASSIQGTARSTDTQYF.

CDR3: CASSLARGQGGYNEQFF. Written as DNA, the CDR3 is TGTGCCAGCAGCTTAGCCCGCGGACAGGGCGGCTACAATGAGCAGTTCTTC. The J gene is TRBJ2-1, the V gene TRBV7-2, with 8 positions matching TRBD1. After removal of 0 bases from V and 3 bases from J, the junction contained 7 bases not matched to a gene. The V gene's germline CDR1 is SGHTA and CDR2 FQGNSA. This CDR3 is 17 amino acids long.

This sequence joins TRBV4-3 and TRBJ2-5, with 9 bases fitting TRBD1. Trimming removed 0 bases from V and 5 bases from J; junction bases left unmatched: 16. Germline assignment: CDR1 LGHNA and CDR2 YSLEER. The CDR3 contains 19 residues. As DNA, the CDR3 is TGCGCCAGCAGCCAAGATCGAACACACGGGACAGGGAGATCGGAGACCCAGTACTTC. As protein: CASSQDRTHGTGRSETQYF.

This sequence joins TRBV11-3 and TRBJ2-2, with D unresolved. The CDR3 is 14 amino acids. Per germline, CDR1 SGHNT and CDR2 YENEEA. V was trimmed by 3 bases and J by 2 bases, leaving 7 bases between them. The CDR3 nucleotides read TGTGCCAGCAGCTTGGTGTCAAACACCGGGGAGCTGTTTTTT. It is translated as CASSLVSNTGELFF.

The chain is built from TRBV25-1 and TRBJ2-3; D could derive from TRBD1 or TRBD2 (5 bases each). This CDR3 region has 12 residues. Trimming removed 4 bases from V and 4 bases from J, with 6 bases in between. Per the germline V gene, CDR1 is MGHDK and CDR2 is SYGVNS. The CDR3 loop is CASSVGADTQYF. In nucleotides, the CDR3 is TGTGCCAGCAGTGTGGGGGCAGATACGCAGTATTTT. Complete variable domain (other parts from reference TRBV25-1 and TRBJ2-3): EADIYQTPRYLVIGTGKKITLECSQTMGHDKMYWYQQDPGMELHLIHYSYGVNSTEKGDLSSESTVSRIRTEHFPLTLESARPSHTSQYLCASSVGADTQYFGPGTRLTVL.

The chain employs TRBV7-2 and TRBJ2-5; maybe TRBD2 (5 bases). The CDR3 covers 14 residues. Trimming shortened V by 1 base and J by 4 bases, and 10 bases separated the two germline ends. CDR1 and CDR2 (germline): SGHTA, FQGNSA. The CDR3 protein is CASSLDGSRETQYF. For the CDR3, the DNA is TGTGCCAGCAGCTTAGATGGGAGCCGAGAGACCCAGTACTTC.